This TCR beta chain stems from a study of response to subunit inactivated influenza vaccine listed by TCRdb under 2018. General notes on the study: The study used deep quantitative T cell receptor repertoire profiling to track responses to a trivalent subunit inactivated influenza vaccine.

The germline V gene (reference sequence) supplies CDR1 DFQATT and CDR2 SNEGSKA. The CDR3, from cysteine to phenylalanine, totals 15 residues. The read is trimmed to its CDR3 DNA, 45 bases read in frame from base 1. V ends up 0 bases short and J 3 bases short, with an unmatched junction base count of 2. Summary of the overall study and its limitations: The authors suggested that each seasonal influenza vaccination may recruit only a limited number of new T cells.

The library was made by RT-PCR. For sequencing, an Illumina HiSeq 2500 was employed. TCRdb handled the public reads itself, with Q25 trimming in fastp and clone calling in MiXCR, and kept productive beta chains. Each record represents a unique CDR3 protein, reported with the most common genes and DNA among its rows. The sample profile shows some 850,000 distinct CDR3 sequences; roughly 20% of them were found once. Approximately 11% of the sample comes from the top ten. A remark on this clonotype: No cognate antigen has been identified for it. Base-call qualities are not available, and no considerably larger clone is one nucleotide away.

The specimen was PBMCs from blood, collected about 5 days after vaccination. The TCR originated in a man aged 50-60 years who received an inactivated influenza vaccine. Donor details come from another sample of the same person, matched by shared clones. Recombination joined TRBV20-1 with TRBJ2-1; TRBD1 matches 10 bases in the middle. The nucleotide sequence reads as follows: TGCAGTGCTAGAGAAGGGACAGGGGACTACAATGAGCAGTTCTTC. Its amino acids are CSAREGTGDYNEQFF.